The present T cell receptor beta chain was sequenced within a study of blood T cell repertoires in COVID-19. Study-wide context: The samples span acute and convalescent COVID-19 from the United States, Italy and Spain. Sample material is recorded as cDNA or gDNA derived from T cells, B-cell-depleted T cells, or PBMCs.

As handled by the study authors: Amplified reference gene primers provided the basis for estimating nucleated cell counts. Sequencing was performed with immunoSEQ multiplex PCR; in TCRdb, only in-frame clones are kept and a portion is missing. V and J calls and clone size are as listed in that table; D and trimming were resolved from the DNA. The sample holds 70,000 to 100,000 clones, around 90% seen once. V lost 11 bases to trimming and J lost 0 bases; unmatched junction nucleotides: 4. The CDR3 runs 13 residues. Source material: peripheral blood. The source of this sequence is a woman older than 75 with active COVID-19. This chain uses TRBV23-1 with TRBJ2-4, with 7 bases aligning to TRBD1. TRBV23-1 is marked as an open reading frame, function uncertain. The CDR3 DNA reads as TGCGCCCCCAGGGACAGAGCCAAAAACATTCAGTACTTC. Translated, it gives CAPRDRAKNIQYF.